The 32 T cell receptor beta chains below come from one sample, sequenced in a study of T cells in Graves' hyperthyroidism and ophthalmopathy. What was amplified from RNA transcripts were TCR beta CDR3 regions. A set of HTBI primers served as the primers for a first-round RT-PCR of the TCR CDR3. MiXCR, applied by TCRdb to the multiplex PCR reads, yields one record per CDR3 protein. The sample includes some 270,000 distinct CDR3 sequences, about 13% of them seen just once. Material for sequencing was blood. These receptors were obtained from a woman aged 40 to 50 with Graves' hyperthyroidism.

This clonotype has ten or more counts. The V call is TRBV20-1, the J call TRBJ2-3, with D perhaps TRBD2 (5 bases). The germline CDR1 and CDR2 sequences are DFQATT and SNEGSKA (reference sequence). Trimming removed 6 bases at V and 4 bases at J, with 14 bases between. The CDR3 extends over 13 amino acids. The CDR3 nucleotides are TGCAGTGCCTTGGAGGCTGCGGCAGATACGCAGTATTTT. This sequence encodes CSALEAAADTQYF.

The sample holds one count of this clonotype. The V call is TRBV6-2 or TRBV6-3, the J call TRBJ2-1, with 7 bases identical to TRBD1. The length of the CDR3 is 14 residues. The V and J ends lost 0 bases and 9 bases, in that order; junction bases with no gene match: 5. Germline lookup yields CDR1 MNHEY and CDR2 SVGEGT. CDR3 protein: CASSYSIGGGEQFF. CDR3 coding DNA: TGTGCCAGCAGTTACTCGATAGGGGGCGGTGAGCAGTTCTTC.

This clonotype was seen repeatedly, ten times or more. This rearrangement joins TRBV2 to TRBJ2-2; tentative D call: TRBD1 (5 bases). CDR3 length: 16 residues. The germline V gene encodes CDR1 SNHLY and CDR2 FYNNEI. V was trimmed by 6 bases and J by 5 bases, leaving 19 bases between them. CDR3: CASRMDIQSSTGELFF. CDR3 coding DNA: TGTGCCAGCAGGATGGACATCCAAAGCAGTACCGGGGAGCTGTTTTTT.

In its sample, this clonotype was seen many times. The V and J genes are TRBV5-1 and TRBJ2-3; D unclear. CDR1 and CDR2 (germline): SGHRS, YFSETQ. Trimming pared 0 bases from V and 1 base from J, leaving 12 bases between. The CDR3 is made up of 16 amino acids. The CDR3 sequence: CASSLAGPTRTDTQYF. The CDR3 DNA is TGCGCCAGCAGCTTGGCTGGGCCGACACGCACAGATACGCAGTATTTT.

The V call is TRBV4-1, the J call TRBJ2-5, with D perhaps matching TRBD2 (6 bases). The CDR3 is made up of 12 amino acids. The germline gives CDR1 MGHRA, CDR2 YSYEKL. The V gene lost 7 bases and the J gene lost 3 bases, with 9 bases spanning the gap. CDR3 residues: CASMGGEETQYF. Written as DNA, the CDR3 is TGCGCCAGCATGGGGGGAGAAGAGACCCAGTACTTC.

In this sample, this clonotype turned up many times. This chain links TRBV3-1 with TRBJ2-7, with 7 positions matching TRBD2. Germline V gene data show CDR1 as LGHDT and CDR2 as YNNKEL (reference sequence). Trimming cost V 5 bases and J 5 bases; bases outside gene matches: 15. The CDR3 contains 16 residues. CDR3 loop: CASSKAGRQGGDEQYF. In nucleotides, the CDR3 is TGTGCCAGCAGCAAAGCGGGGAGGCAGGGTGGCGACGAGCAGTACTTC.

This clonotype was counted many times. The chain recombines TRBV7-2 with TRBJ2-5; 11 positions match TRBD1. The V gene end was trimmed by 5 bases and the J gene end by 2 bases; junction bases not matched to a gene: 7. Germline V gene sequence: CDR1 SGHTA, CDR2 FQGNSA. The CDR3 loop spans 16 amino acids. DNA of the CDR3: TGTGCCAGCAGCCCCCGGGACAGGGGGTCTCAAGAGACCCAGTACTTC. It is translated as CASSPRDRGSQETQYF.

This clonotype was seen repeatedly, ten times or more. V gene TRBV11-3 combines with J gene TRBJ2-1, with a weak D call TRBD2 (6 bases). Between the trimmed V and J ends, which lost 4 bases and 4 bases, there was a span of 11 bases. Germline CDR1 and CDR2: SGHNT and YENEEA. This CDR3 has 14 amino acids. CDR3 bases: TGTGCCAGCAGCTCCCGTCGGGGGTACAATGAGCAGTTCTTC. It is translated as CASSSRRGYNEQFF.

This clonotype was recorded many times. J is TRBJ2-1 and V is TRBV13, with D unresolved. The CDR3 length is 12 residues. Germline V lookup: CDR1 PRHDT, CDR2 FYEKMQ (reference sequence). Between the trimmed V and J ends, which lost 2 bases and 10 bases, there was a span of 9 bases. Here the CDR3 reads CASSLWPGEQFF. The DNA for the CDR3 is TGTGCCAGCAGCTTATGGCCGGGCGAGCAGTTCTTC.

At least ten counts were recorded for this clonotype. The rearrangement joins TRBV7-8 to TRBJ1-5; D uncertain. Trimming removed 5 bases from V and 5 bases from J, with 13 bases in between. Germline lookup yields CDR1 SGHVS and CDR2 FQNEAQ. CDR3 length: 14 amino acids. The CDR3 DNA follows: TGTGCCAGCAGCCCCCCCGGCGGGGATCAGCCCCAGCATTTT. This sequence encodes CASSPPGGDQPQHF.

This clonotype has ten or more counts. This chain links TRBV6-6 with TRBJ1-3; weak D call: TRBD1 (6 bases). V gave up 0 bases and J gave up 0 bases, with 9 bases separating them. The germline V gene encodes CDR1 MNHNY and CDR2 SVGAGI (reference sequence). The length of the CDR3 is 16 residues. The chain's CDR3 is CASSYSNRVSGNTIYF. The CDR3 DNA reads TGTGCCAGCAGTTACTCGAACAGGGTCTCTGGAAACACCATATATTTT.

This clonotype was seen at least ten times. This sequence joins TRBV20-1 and TRBJ2-1; the match to TRBD2 covers 12 bases. This CDR3 region has 15 residues. V shed 3 bases, J shed 2 bases, and the junction held 2 bases outside the gene matches. CDR1 and CDR2 from the germline V gene are DFQATT and SNEGSKA (reference sequence). CDR3 protein: CSASRLAGAYNEQFF. CDR3 in DNA: TGCAGTGCTAGCCGACTAGCGGGAGCCTACAATGAGCAGTTCTTC.

This clonotype was picked up many times. This rearrangement joins TRBV2 to TRBJ2-7; TRBD2 might be the D (6 bases). From germline, CDR1 is SNHLY and CDR2 FYNNEI. Trimming pared 6 bases from V and 8 bases from J, leaving 17 bases between. CDR3 length: 13 amino acids. In DNA form, the CDR3 reads TGTGCCAGCAGGATTTACCCTAGCGCGCAGCAGTACTTC. The encoded protein is CASRIYPSAQQYF.

This clonotype was picked up many times. The chain links TRBV7-2 to TRBJ2-5; 8 bases fit TRBD1. The CDR3 has 13 residues. Germline values: CDR1 SGHTA, CDR2 FQGNSA. The ends lost 5 bases at V and 3 bases at J; junction bases unmatched: 2. The CDR3 protein is CASSTDREETQYF. Here the CDR3 DNA reads TGTGCCAGCAGCACGGACAGGGAAGAGACCCAGTACTTC.

This clonotype was counted at least ten times. J is TRBJ1-1 and V is TRBV7-2; D unresolved. The CDR3 spans 13 residues. The germline V and J ends were trimmed by 1 base and 5 bases, with 8 bases remaining between them. In germline, CDR1 is SGHTA, CDR2 FQGNSA. The DNA for the CDR3 is TGTGCCAGCAGCTTAGGGATGGGAACTGAAGCTTTCTTT. Translated: CASSLGMGTEAFF.

CDR3 coding DNA: TGCGCCAGCAGCCAAGATCAGTACCTCTCTGGGGCCAACGTCCTGACTTTC. Its protein is CASSQDQYLSGANVLTF. The chain joins TRBV4-1 to TRBJ2-6; no firm D call. The V end lost 0 bases, the J end lost 0 bases, and 9 bases lay between the germline ends. Germline loops: CDR1 MGHRA, CDR2 YSYEKL. The CDR3 has 17 residues.

In the case of this clonotype: A much more abundant neighbour one base away suggests this may be a read error. The rearrangement links TRBV12-3 or TRBV12-4 to TRBJ2-7; tentative D call: TRBD1 (5 bases). The CDR3 runs to 13 residues. Trimming took 4 bases from V and 7 from J, leaving 14 bases between them. The CDR3 is CASSSQGLDEQYF. For the CDR3, the DNA is TGTGCCAGCAGTTCCCAGGGTTTGGATGAGCAGTACTTC.

Ten or more counts support this clonotype. The CDR3 reads CASKLSDVNTGELFF. The CDR3 DNA sequence: TGTGCCAGCAAGTTATCTGATGTGAACACCGGGGAGCTGTTTTTT. This sequence joins TRBV12-3 or TRBV12-4 and TRBJ2-2, with D uncertain. The CDR3 covers 15 residues. V was clipped by 7 bases and J by 1 base, with 13 bases between them.

The sample holds many counts of this clonotype. This chain joins TRBV11-2 and TRBJ1-5; D is uncertain. This CDR3 is built from 13 residues. Trimming shortened V by 7 bases and J by 4 bases, and 11 bases separated the two germline ends. Germline values: CDR1 SGHAT, CDR2 FQNNGV. The CDR3 DNA follows: TGTGCCAGCAATGTACGAGTTAATCAGCCCCAGCATTTT. It yields the protein CASNVRVNQPQHF.

This clonotype came up a few times. The V gene is TRBV20-1, the J gene TRBJ2-7, with D hard to call. Germline-derived CDR1 and CDR2 are DFQATT and SNEGSKA (reference sequence). This CDR3 spans 12 amino acids. V was trimmed by 2 bases and J by 7 bases, leaving 12 bases between them. CDR3 sequence: CSARTDSGEQYF. CDR3 sequence (DNA): TGCAGTGCTAGAACAGATTCCGGAGAGCAGTACTTC.

This clonotype was seen more than once but under ten times. A read error may account for a junction end that differs from germline. This chain links TRBV24-1 with TRBJ2-2; 8 nucleotides align to TRBD1. Germline V gene lookup returns CDR1 KGHDR and CDR2 SFDVKD. The CDR3 runs to 13 residues. The DNA for the CDR3 is TGTGCCGCCAGTGAACAGGGGGCCGGGGAGCTGTTTTTT. Its translation: CAASEQGAGELFF.

In its sample, this clonotype was seen a few times. The genes are TRBV4-1 and TRBJ2-7; D uncertain. The germline CDR1 and CDR2 sequences are MGHRA and YSYEKL. Trimming cost V 0 bases and J 7 bases, with 13 bases left between them. The CDR3 loop spans 14 amino acids. As DNA, the CDR3 is TGCGCCAGCAGCCAAGAAGCGCCTCAACCTGAGCAGTACTTC. As protein: CASSQEAPQPEQYF.

This clonotype was recorded at least ten times. The rearrangement uses TRBV28 and TRBJ2-2; D gene ambiguous. CDR1 is MDHEN, CDR2 SYDVKM, per germline. Trimming removed 4 bases at V and 5 bases at J, with 11 bases between. The CDR3 length is 14 residues. CDR3 region: CASSYTSDTGELFF. CDR3 DNA: TGTGCCAGCAGTTACACAAGCGATACCGGGGAGCTGTTTTTT. The full variable domain, in which reference TRBV28 and TRBJ2-2 provide the parts outside the CDR3, is DVKVTQSSRYLVKRTGEKVFLECVQDMDHENMFWYRQDPGLGLRLIYFSYDVKMKEKGDIPEGYSVSREKKERFSLILESASTNQTSMYLCASSYTSDTGELFFGEGSRLTVL.

In its sample, this clonotype was seen many times. The V gene is TRBV7-9, the J gene TRBJ2-2, with D perhaps matching TRBD2 (6 bases). V was clipped by 6 bases and J by 8 bases, with 19 bases between them. The V gene's germline CDR1 is SEHNR and CDR2 FQNEAQ (reference sequence). The CDR3 consists of 15 residues. The CDR3 protein is CASRDFRGLSGELFF. In DNA, the CDR3 is TGTGCCAGCAGGGACTTTAGGGGACTTTCGGGGGAGCTGTTTTTT.

The V call is TRBV7-9, the J call TRBJ2-7; D not certain. Trimming took off 0 bases at V and 6 bases at J, with 9 bases between the two ends. The CDR3 is made up of 13 amino acids. From germline, CDR1 is SEHNR and CDR2 FQNEAQ (reference sequence). Written as DNA, the CDR3 is TGTGCCAGCAGCTTAGCGGGATCCCTCGAGCAGTACTTC. This sequence encodes CASSLAGSLEQYF.

This clonotype was observed at least ten times. The chain carries TRBV7-9 and TRBJ2-1, with D possibly matching TRBD1 (5 bases). The germline V gene has CDR1 SEHNR and CDR2 FQNEAQ (reference sequence). The CDR3 sequence is 16 residues long. Trimming took 7 bases from V and 3 from J, leaving 19 bases between them. The CDR3 protein is CASTHPSQGHYNEQFF. The CDR3 region has the DNA TGTGCCAGCACCCACCCCAGCCAGGGTCACTACAATGAGCAGTTCTTC.

This clonotype was picked up many times. This rearrangement joins TRBV29-1 to TRBJ1-1; D is ambiguous. With 3 bases removed from V and 5 bases from J, the gap between germline ends came to 16 bases. The CDR3 consists of 14 residues. Per the germline V gene, CDR1 is SQVTM and CDR2 is ANQGSEA. The CDR3 sequence: CSVEFAGVGTEAFF. CDR3 nucleotide sequence: TGCAGCGTTGAGTTTGCGGGAGTTGGGACTGAAGCTTTCTTT.

Many counts were recorded for this clonotype. The rearrangement uses TRBV6-1 and TRBJ1-3; perhaps TRBD1 as D (6 bases). The V gene lost 6 bases and the J gene lost 1 base, with 13 bases spanning the gap. The CDR3 sequence is 15 residues long. Germline V gene lookup returns CDR1 MNHNS and CDR2 SASEGT. The CDR3 DNA sequence: TGTGCCAGCAGACCCTACAGGGAATCTGGAAACACCATATATTTT. Translated: CASRPYRESGNTIYF.

This clonotype was seen many times. The V gene is TRBV29-1, the J gene TRBJ2-3; 10 bases fit TRBD2. The CDR3 contains 16 residues. J lost 5 bases, V lost 4 bases, and 12 bases had no gene match. Germline V CDR1 and CDR2: SQVTM, ANQGSEA. CDR3 amino acids: CSVGPRGSGREDTQYF. CDR3 DNA sequence: TGCAGCGTTGGGCCCCGGGGGAGCGGGAGGGAAGATACGCAGTATTTT.

This clonotype was counted ten times or more. The V call is TRBV11-2, the J call TRBJ2-3; 7 bases line up with TRBD2. Unmatched junction bases numbered 8, after V lost 1 base and J lost 7 bases. There are 15 residues in the CDR3. CDR1 SGHAT and CDR2 FQNNGV come from the germline V gene. CDR3 region: CASSLGAGVVNTQYF. The CDR3 DNA reads TGTGCCAGCAGCTTAGGTGCGGGAGTTGTTAATACGCAGTATTTT.

This clonotype came up many times. V and J are TRBV6-2 or TRBV6-3 and TRBJ2-7, with D perhaps matching TRBD2 (5 bases). V lost 5 bases, J lost 3 bases, and 14 bases lay in between. Germline CDR1 reads MNHEY; CDR2 reads SVGEGT. This CDR3 comprises 14 residues. In DNA, the CDR3 is TGTGCCAGCAGTGTAACCCGGGAAATCTACGAGCAGTACTTC. Translation: CASSVTREIYEQYF.

This clonotype was recorded many times. CDR3 sequence (DNA): TGTGCCAGCAAGTCTCTGGAGACAGGGGCGAATCAGCCCCAGCATTTT. It translates to CASKSLETGANQPQHF. The genes are TRBV6-2 or TRBV6-3 and TRBJ1-5; 8 bases fit TRBD1. Per germline, CDR1 MNHEY and CDR2 SVGEGT. V shed 7 bases, J shed 4 bases, and the junction held 12 bases outside the gene matches. This CDR3 comprises 16 residues.